These 21 T cell receptor beta chains came from one sample sequenced in a study of human T cells and chemical hapten exposure. TCRdb passed the RACE reads through MiXCR, listing each CDR3 protein once. The data contain 190,000 or so distinct CDR3 sequences, around 30% of them seen just once; the ten biggest clones take up under 3%. The sample's time point: pre-sensitization, week 0. Stated treatment: therapeutic diphenylcyclopropenone sensitization with weekly scalp DPC. The source material was whole blood, sampled in connection with sensitization to the hapten diphenylcyclopropenone (DPC). These receptors originate from a woman in her twenties or thirties with alopecia areata. Some clones in this sample may be carry-over from other donors' samples.

There are a few counts of this clonotype. The chain is built from TRBV10-3 and TRBJ1-5; 7 positions agree with TRBD1. V gave up 8 bases and J gave up 2 bases; unmatched junction bases: 0. This CDR3 spans 12 amino acids. CDR1 and CDR2 (germline): ENHRY, SYGVKD. In nucleotides, the CDR3 is TGTGCCATCGGACAGGGCAATCAGCCCCAGCATTTT. As protein: CAIGQGNQPQHF.

The gene calls are TRBV20-1 and TRBJ2-7; D ambiguous. The CDR3 totals 11 residues. Germline CDR1 and CDR2: DFQATT and SNEGSKA (reference sequence). V was cut by 0 bases and J by 9 bases, with 9 bases left in between. Written as DNA, the CDR3 is TGCAGTGCTAGAGACGGGCAGAGGCAGTACTTC. Translating it yields CSARDGQRQYF.

This clonotype has a handful of counts. This sequence joins TRBV15 and TRBJ2-3; D is perhaps TRBD1 or TRBD2 (5 bases each). Looked up from germline, CDR1 is LNHNV and CDR2 is YYDKDF (reference sequence). V lost 5 bases and J 2 bases, leaving 14 bases between the germline ends. The CDR3 has 15 amino acids. The CDR3 coding sequence is TGTGCCACCAGCCGAGGACGGGACCACACAGATACGCAGTATTTT. Translated, it gives CATSRGRDHTDTQYF.

This clonotype was picked up a small number of times. V is TRBV20-1 and J is TRBJ1-5; D unresolved. Germline CDR1 DFQATT, CDR2 SNEGSKA (reference sequence). V dropped 1 base and J dropped 0 bases, with 10 bases sitting between them. CDR3 length: 15 residues. The CDR3 sequence: CSARVDPNSNQPQHF. CDR3 nucleotide sequence: TGCAGTGCTAGAGTTGACCCGAATAGCAATCAGCCCCAGCATTTT.

This clonotype has just one count. The J gene is TRBJ1-2, the V gene TRBV9; 11 nucleotides agree with TRBD1. V was pared by 3 bases and J by 6 bases, with 16 bases of the junction left unmatched. CDR1 is SGDLS and CDR2 is YYNGEE in the germline V gene. The CDR3 spans 18 residues. The CDR3 here is CASSENSRIGTGGDGYTF. CDR3 DNA sequence: TGTGCCAGCAGCGAAAACAGCCGGATCGGGACAGGGGGAGATGGCTACACCTTC.

This clonotype was recorded a few times. V and J are TRBV24-1 and TRBJ1-5; D is ambiguous. Germline V gene data show CDR1 as KGHDR and CDR2 as SFDVKD. CDR3 size: 13 residues. Trimming left V 5 bases short and J 9 bases short, with 13 bases between. The CDR3, as DNA: TGTGCCACCAGTGGAGCCCCTTTTGGGCCCCAGCATTTT. Protein sequence: CATSGAPFGPQHF.

This clonotype has a count of ten or more. The chain has TRBV4-1 and TRBJ1-1, with 9 bases matching TRBD1. Trimming took 5 bases from V and 6 from J; bases not matched to a gene: 4. Germline V gene lookup returns CDR1 MGHRA and CDR2 YSYEKL. The CDR3 extends over 13 amino acids. Here the CDR3 reads CASSAGQGSEAFF. CDR3 nucleotide sequence: TGCGCCAGCAGCGCTGGACAGGGGTCTGAAGCTTTCTTT.

The V call is TRBV19, the J call TRBJ1-2; 9 bases are shared with TRBD1. With 6 bases clipped from V and 4 bases from J, the junction kept 9 bases outside the gene matches. This CDR3 region has 15 residues. From germline, CDR1 is LNHDA and CDR2 SQIVND (reference sequence). CDR3 protein: CASSPGDRDGYGYTF. CDR3 coding DNA: TGTGCCAGTAGCCCTGGGGACAGGGATGGCTATGGCTACACCTTC.

This chain's CDR3 is CASSERRWEAGYTF. The CDR3 region has the DNA TGTGCCAGCAGTGAGCGGCGATGGGAGGCTGGCTACACCTTC. The gene calls are TRBV28 and TRBJ1-2; D unresolved. Trimming removed 5 bases from V and 7 bases from J, with 17 bases in between. CDR1 and CDR2 from the germline V gene are MDHEN and SYDVKM. The CDR3 is made up of 14 amino acids.

The J gene is TRBJ1-2, the V gene TRBV6-5; D remains ambiguous. The germline CDR1 and CDR2 sequences are MNHEY and SVGAGI. The CDR3 length is 13 residues. V lost 8 bases to trimming and J lost 1 base, with 11 bases between them. For the CDR3, the DNA is TGTGCCAGCCGGACCCCATTTAACTATGGCTACACCTTC. Translation gives CASRTPFNYGYTF.

The V and J genes are TRBV2 and TRBJ2-5; no clear D. The ends were cut back, 3 bases at V and 1 base at J, with 12 bases in the middle. The CDR3 spans 15 residues. The germline V gene has CDR1 SNHLY and CDR2 FYNNEI. The CDR3 DNA sequence: TGTGCCAGCAGTGACTCCAGACGGCTCCAAGAGACCCAGTACTTC. Translation: CASSDSRRLQETQYF. Drawing the rest from reference TRBV2 and TRBJ2-5, the complete variable domain is EPEVTQTPSHQVTQMGQEVILRCVPISNHLYFYWYRQILGQKVEFLVSFYNNEISEKSEIFDDQFSVERPDGSNFTLKIRSTKLEDSAMYFCASSDSRRLQETQYFGPGTRLLVL.

V usage is TRBV5-1 and J usage is TRBJ2-5; 9 bases are shared with TRBD2. Per germline, CDR1 SGHRS and CDR2 YFSETQ. After removal of 0 bases from V and 1 base from J, the junction contained 4 bases not matched to a gene. This CDR3 contains 16 residues. The CDR3 coding sequence is TGCGCCAGCAGCTTGGCCCAGCGGGGGGTCCAAGAGACCCAGTACTTC. It encodes CASSLAQRGVQETQYF.

The V and J genes are TRBV7-2 and TRBJ2-3; 9 nucleotides line up with TRBD2. There are 19 residues in the CDR3. Germline trimming cut 1 base from V and 5 bases from J; bases unmatched to any gene: 16. Germline loops: CDR1 SGHTA, CDR2 FQGNSA. Here the CDR3 reads CASSLVGSRASGVRDTQYF. CDR3 in DNA: TGTGCCAGCAGCTTAGTTGGATCGAGGGCTAGCGGGGTCAGAGATACGCAGTATTTT.

This clonotype was counted between two and nine times. The CDR3 is CASSLSQGTQYF. The CDR3 DNA reads as TGTGCCAGCAGTTTATCCCAGGGTACGCAGTATTTT. The rearrangement uses TRBV28 and TRBJ2-3, with D possibly matching TRBD1 (5 bases). CDR1 and CDR2 from the germline V gene are MDHEN and SYDVKM. V lost 1 base, J lost 8 bases, and 7 bases lay in between. The CDR3 totals 12 residues.

This clonotype was picked up a small number of times. The CDR3 region is CASSFSTGALNTEAFF. CDR3 DNA sequence: TGTGCCAGCAGCTTTAGTACAGGGGCGCTGAACACTGAAGCTTTCTTT. The V and J genes are TRBV7-6 and TRBJ1-1; 7 nucleotides align to TRBD1. CDR1 is SGHVS and CDR2 is FNYEAQ in the germline V gene. Trimming took 3 bases from V and 0 from J; bases not matched to a gene: 7. The CDR3 has 16 residues.

The CDR3 is CASSHDRGDQPQHF. The CDR3 DNA is TGTGCCAGCAGCCATGACAGGGGTGATCAGCCCCAGCATTTT. The rearrangement uses TRBV11-1 and TRBJ1-5; 8 bases map to TRBD1. The CDR3 runs 14 residues. From germline, CDR1 is SGHAT and CDR2 FQDESV (reference sequence). V shed 5 bases and J 5 bases; nucleotides not matched to a gene: 5.

This clonotype was detected only once. The chain employs TRBV29-1 and TRBJ2-2, with a weak D call TRBD2 (5 bases). Trimming took off 6 bases at V and 6 bases at J, with 14 bases between the two ends. The CDR3 loop spans 13 amino acids. From germline, CDR1 is SQVTM and CDR2 ANQGSEA. The CDR3 protein is CSVGLSVSGELFF. The CDR3 nucleotides are TGCAGCGTCGGACTTTCGGTCTCCGGGGAGCTGTTTTTT.

This clonotype showed up just a few times. V usage is TRBV7-6 and J usage is TRBJ2-1; D possibly matches TRBD1 or TRBD2 (5 bases each). The length of the CDR3 is 13 residues. With 5 bases removed from V and 8 bases from J, the gap between germline ends came to 13 bases. Germline V lookup: CDR1 SGHVS, CDR2 FNYEAQ. CDR3 amino acids: CASSHSRGDEQFF. The CDR3, as DNA: TGTGCCAGCAGCCATAGTCGGGGCGATGAGCAGTTCTTC. The full variable domain, completed using reference TRBV7-6 and TRBJ2-1, is GAGVSQSPRYKVTKRGQDVALRCDPISGHVSLYWYRQALGQGPEFLTYFNYEAQQDKSGLPNDRFSAERPEGSISTLTIQRTEQRDSAMYRCASSHSRGDEQFFGPGTRLTVL.

The chain employs TRBV12-2 and TRBJ1-2; the D call of TRBD1 is as the table states it, not checked on the DNA. TRBV12-2 has pseudogene status. The length of the CDR3 is 22 residues. The CDR3 region has the DNA TGTGCAAGTCGCTTAGCGTTTGCACAGGGTGGCCATTCCGCGGGTATTAACTATGGCTACACCTTC. As protein: CASRLAFAQGGHSAGINYGYTF.

This clonotype was detected once. The gene calls are TRBV29-1 and TRBJ2-3, with D perhaps matching TRBD2 (5 bases). The V gene's germline CDR1 is SQVTM and CDR2 ANQGSEA. V was trimmed by 5 bases and J by 0 bases, leaving 12 bases between them. The CDR3 sequence is 14 residues long. The CDR3 reads CSVRTEASTDTQYF. The CDR3 region has the DNA TGCAGCGTTCGGACTGAAGCTAGCACAGATACGCAGTATTTT.

This clonotype was observed a few times. The chain has TRBV7-2 and TRBJ2-5, with 14 nucleotides matching TRBD2. The junction had 6 bases not matched to a gene; V was cut back by 4 bases and J by 5 bases. The length of the CDR3 is 16 residues. Per the germline V gene, CDR1 is SGHTA and CDR2 is FQGNSA. The CDR3 spells CASSSGLAGVLETQYF. The DNA of the CDR3 is TGTGCCAGCAGCTCGGGACTAGCGGGAGTATTGGAGACCCAGTACTTC.